Below are 19 T cell receptor beta chains sequenced from a single sample in a study of blood T cells in healthy people across ages. Then a second PCR, running roughly 6 to 11 cycles, was carried out with a sample-barcoded 5' primer and a J-beta primer mix. TCRdb re-called the 5' RACE reads through MiXCR, storing one row per CDR3 protein. Of approximately 1,700,000 distinct CDR3 sequences detected, roughly two fifths appear once; the ten largest clones hold around 23%. The material sequenced was blood. These receptors were collected from a human donor in good health.

This chain uses TRBV5-6 with TRBJ2-5, with D tentatively TRBD1 or TRBD2 (5 bases each). Trimming removed 3 bases at V and 3 bases at J, with 15 bases between. Germline-derived CDR1 and CDR2 are SGHDT and YYEEEE. This CDR3 is built from 15 residues. CDR3 in amino acids: CASSSPGTVKETQYF. The CDR3 DNA reads as TGTGCCAGCAGCTCGCCCGGGACCGTCAAAGAGACCCAGTACTTC.

The V gene is TRBV11-3, the J gene TRBJ2-1, with 9 positions matching TRBD2. CDR1 SGHNT and CDR2 YENEEA come from the germline V gene. The CDR3 has 15 amino acids. With 6 bases clipped from V and 3 bases from J, the junction kept 6 bases outside the gene matches. The CDR3, as DNA: TGTGCCAGCAGGAGAATAGCGGGGGTCTACAATGAGCAGTTCTTC. It codes for CASRRIAGVYNEQFF. Supplemented by reference TRBV11-3 and TRBJ2-1, the full variable domain reads EAGVVQSPRYKIIEKKQPVAFWCNPISGHNTLYWYLQNLGQGPELLIRYENEEAVDDSQLPKDRFSAERLKGVDSTLKIQPAELGDSAVYLCASRRIAGVYNEQFFGPGTRLTVL.

In its sample, this clonotype was seen a few times. This chain connects TRBV7-2 to TRBJ2-7; D may be TRBD1 (6 bases). The V and J ends lost 5 bases and 0 bases respectively, with 17 bases between them. There are 16 residues in the CDR3. Per the germline V gene, CDR1 is SGHTA and CDR2 is FQGNSA. The CDR3 sequence: CASSLPDRRSSYEQYF. Here the CDR3 DNA reads TGTGCCAGCAGCCTGCCCGACAGGAGAAGCTCCTACGAGCAGTACTTC.

This rearrangement joins TRBV12-3 or TRBV12-4 to TRBJ1-1; D not resolved. This CDR3 comprises 17 residues. Trimming took 3 bases from V and 1 from J, leaving 18 bases between them. For the CDR3, the DNA is TGTGCCAGCAGTTTCCAAGACGGATCACACTCGAACACTGAAGCTTTCTTT. This gives the protein CASSFQDGSHSNTEAFF.

This chain links TRBV12-3 or TRBV12-4 with TRBJ2-3; 8 bases line up with TRBD1. The junction had 7 bases not matched to a gene; V was cut back by 6 bases and J by 2 bases. There are 15 residues in the CDR3. The CDR3 region has the DNA TGTGCCAGCAGGGGGACAGGCAACCCCACAGATACGCAGTATTTT. Its translation: CASRGTGNPTDTQYF.

The V call is TRBV7-9, the J call TRBJ2-4; possible D gene TRBD1, 6 bases. Judging by the DNA end, TRBJ2-7 fits better; the J call may be wrong. The CDR3 sequence is 14 residues long. Germline CDR1 reads SEHNR; CDR2 reads FQNEAQ (reference sequence). CDR3 residues: CASSKGVMMYEQYF. The DNA for the CDR3 is TGTGCCAGCAGCAAGGGGGTTATGATGTACGAGCAGTACTTC.

This clonotype has only a few counts. The rearrangement joins TRBV7-2 to TRBJ2-2, with a possible D match to TRBD1 (6 bases). The CDR3 sequence is 12 residues long. Between the trimmed V and J ends, which lost 5 bases and 7 bases, there was a span of 8 bases. Germline V lookup: CDR1 SGHTA, CDR2 FQGNSA. CDR3 sequence: CASSTGSGELFF. In DNA, the CDR3 is TGTGCCAGCAGCACAGGGAGCGGGGAGCTGTTTTTT.

CDR3 bases: TGCAGTGCTTGGACTAGGCTGGGGGAGACCCAGTACTTC. Its translation: CSAWTRLGETQYF. The rearrangement uses TRBV20-1 and TRBJ2-5, with 7 nucleotides matching TRBD2. V lost 5 bases, J lost 5 bases, and 8 bases stayed unmatched. Germline V CDR1 and CDR2: DFQATT, SNEGSKA (reference sequence). The CDR3 runs 13 residues.

Notes on this clonotype: One base away lies a much larger clone, so this may be a sequencing read error. The genes are TRBV10-3 and TRBJ1-2; D is possibly TRBD1 (5 bases). Trimming took 6 bases from V and 4 from J, leaving 15 bases between them. The CDR3 extends over 14 amino acids. Germline V gives CDR1 ENHRY, CDR2 SYGVKD. CDR3 amino acids: CAIREERGSYGYTF. The CDR3 DNA reads as TGTGCCATCAGGGAGGAACGGGGGAGCTATGGCTACACCTTC.

Only a few counts were recorded for this clonotype. J is TRBJ2-5 and V is TRBV5-1; D gene unclear. CDR1 and CDR2 from the germline V gene are SGHRS and YFSETQ. The CDR3 spans 14 residues. V was pared by 0 bases and J by 2 bases, with 8 bases between. The chain's CDR3 is CASSLGNGQETQYF. In DNA form, the CDR3 reads TGCGCCAGCAGCTTGGGTAATGGTCAAGAGACCCAGTACTTC.

This clonotype was detected only a few times. Here the CDR3 DNA reads TGTGCCAGCAGTGGGGGACCGCACTACGAGCAGTACTTC. It specifies CASSGGPHYEQYF. V usage is TRBV25-1 and J usage is TRBJ2-7, with D perhaps given as TRBD1 or TRBD2 (5 bases each). The CDR3 loop spans 13 amino acids. Germline V gives CDR1 MGHDK, CDR2 SYGVNS. V lost 4 bases to trimming and J lost 3 bases, with 10 bases between them.

This clonotype appeared many times. The chain uses TRBV7-2 and TRBJ2-3, with TRBD2 matching over 10 bases. V trimming: 0 bases; J trimming: 2 bases; junction bases outside the gene matches: 5. The CDR3 consists of 17 residues. Germline V lookup: CDR1 SGHTA, CDR2 FQGNSA. This chain's CDR3 is CASSLAGLALNTDTQYF. The CDR3 DNA reads as TGTGCCAGCAGCTTAGCGGGACTAGCGTTAAACACAGATACGCAGTATTTT.

The chain combines TRBV6-6 with TRBJ1-1; 7 bases are shared with TRBD1. Unmatched junction bases numbered 6, after V lost 5 bases and J lost 3 bases. This CDR3 has 14 residues. Germline values: CDR1 MNHNY, CDR2 SVGAGI (reference sequence). The CDR3 DNA reads as TGTGCCAGCAGTATCAGGGGGAGTGACACTGAAGCTTTCTTT. Translation gives CASSIRGSDTEAFF.

This chain links TRBV9 with TRBJ1-2; TRBD1 might be the D (6 bases). CDR1 and CDR2 (germline): SGDLS, YYNGEE. The length of the CDR3 is 14 residues. V was shortened by 3 bases and J by 4 bases, with 13 bases between the two germline ends. In DNA, the CDR3 is TGTGCCAGCAGCGAAACAGGGACCGTCTATGGCTACACCTTC. Translating gives CASSETGTVYGYTF.

The rearrangement links TRBV11-3 to TRBJ2-1; maybe TRBD2 (5 bases). Germline V gives CDR1 SGHNT, CDR2 YENEEA. Trimming pared 4 bases from V and 7 bases from J, leaving 11 bases between. This CDR3 has 13 amino acids. CDR3 coding DNA: TGTGCCAGCAGCTATTTGACGGGGAATGAGCAGTTCTTC. This sequence encodes CASSYLTGNEQFF.

In its sample, this clonotype was seen a few times. This chain connects TRBV5-5 to TRBJ1-5; TRBD1 matches at 9 bases. Germline CDR1 and CDR2: SGHKS and YYEKEE (reference sequence). The CDR3 loop spans 16 amino acids. V lost 4 bases, J lost 0 bases, and 5 bases stayed unmatched. The CDR3 region is CASSNRGLDSNQPQHF. The CDR3 region has the DNA TGTGCCAGCAGCAACAGGGGGCTCGATAGCAATCAGCCCCAGCATTTT.

The chain has TRBV9 and TRBJ2-1, with D possibly matching TRBD2 (7 bases). CDR3 length: 14 residues. CDR1 and CDR2 from the germline V gene are SGDLS and YYNGEE. V lost 4 bases to trimming and J lost 9 bases, with 17 bases between them. The CDR3 DNA reads as TGTGCCAGCAGCCCCATTGGGGGGGGCGGTGAGCAGTTCTTC. It translates to CASSPIGGGGEQFF. The variable domain in full, with the rest retrieved from reference TRBV9 and TRBJ2-1, is DSGVTQTPKHLITATGQRVTLRCSPRSGDLSVYWYQQSLDQGLQFLIQYYNGEERAKGNILERFSAQQFPDLHSELNLSSLELGDSALYFCASSPIGGGGEQFFGPGTRLTVL.

CDR3 nucleotide sequence: TGTGCCAGCAGCCAAGATCCGGGACTTCGTAGAGCCAAAAACATTCAGTACTTC. It encodes CASSQDPGLRRAKNIQYF. V and J are TRBV4-2 and TRBJ2-4; perhaps TRBD2 as D (6 bases). Germline assignment: CDR1 LGHNA and CDR2 YNFKEQ. With 0 bases removed from V and 0 bases from J, the gap between germline ends came to 15 bases. The CDR3 is 18 residues long.

The CDR3 DNA sequence: TGCAGTGCTTATGGACAGGAGAACACTGAAGCTTTCTTT. Translation gives CSAYGQENTEAFF. The genes are TRBV20-1 and TRBJ1-1; TRBD1 agrees at 7 bases. The V gene end was trimmed by 5 bases and the J gene end by 1 base; junction bases not matched to a gene: 4. Per germline, CDR1 DFQATT and CDR2 SNEGSKA (reference sequence). This CDR3 spans 13 amino acids.